This TCR beta chain was captured in a study of cytomegalovirus exposure and HLA in healthy donors (dated by TCRdb to the late 2010s). Describing the broader study: An earlier analysis of approximately 640 of the donors reported more than 250 Gb of sequence data and 120 million or so unique TCR beta sequences from about 179 million T cells. In addition to the first cohort of 666 subjects, a separate validation cohort of 120 different subjects was used. An early release that covered about 600 HLA-typed donors contained approximately 300 gigabases of sequencing data and about 84 million unique TCR sequences. A later analysis re-analyzed previously published TCR beta repertoires from approximately 670 donors and added high-resolution HLA genotyping to study TCR occurrence patterns. Alongside the repertoire data, information on donor age, sex, ethnicity and CMV serostatus was compiled. The study used immunosequencing to profile the T cell repertoires of more than 650 subjects and linked those repertoires to cytomegalovirus serostatus. Of the roughly 400 genotyped donors, 65% to 90% fell in the genetic ancestry cluster associated with self-reported Caucasian donors. In an earlier analysis of several hundred of the donors, high-throughput TCR beta sequencing was used to judge whether each TCR beta V gene segment behaved as functional or pseudogenic. The study aimed to test whether cataloging public T cell receptors could reveal signatures of past pathogen exposure. Class I and class II HLA loci were covered by the typing at four-digit resolution. Rather than drawing on any new phenotypic data, the later analysis identified candidate immune exposures from TCR beta sequences and the way those sequences occurred across donors. High-throughput TCR immunosequencing, statistical association of individual TCRs with disease status, and machine learning were combined to predict cytomegalovirus infection status. Genome-wide SNP genotypes for about three fifths of the roughly 700 donors were used in a later genetic analysis, which treated that subset as a discovery cohort. Typing coverage varied by locus: 629-630 donors for A, B, C, DRB1 and DQB1; roughly 510 for DQA1; more than 600 for DPA1; around 450 for DPB1. On average, around 230,000 unique TCR beta nucleotide sequences were sequenced per donor among a few hundred genotyped donors of the cohort, with roughly a sixth of those sequences being non-productive. About five DR-DQ haplotypes were treated as single units for association and clustering because of strong linkage in the cohort. Every repertoire in the discovery cohort had been generated on one and the same sequencing platform.

The full study reports these points: Most TCR sequences were seen in very few donors, while some public TCRs were found in many individuals. A further reported finding was that TCR beta sequences accurately predicted the HLA-A and HLA-B alleles for most subjects in the first cohort. The authors suggested that the approach could potentially be extended to other disease states and immunological phenotypes. For the cohort, immune exposure information was limited to CMV serostatus. According to a later analysis, TCR association rates differed among HLA loci, with DRB1 alleles showing the most associated TCRs and HLA-C alleles showing the fewest. Because the 87-base-pair reads could not distinguish some IMGT-functional V segments, including TRBV6-2 and TRBV6-3, those segments were excluded. A cluster of highly shared sequence variants was judged likely to be a technical artifact of the sequencing pipeline. Seventeen rarely observed V segments, including chromosome 9 orphons, were excluded from the earlier analysis of some 590 of the donors because counts were too low. In a later analysis, HLA-associated TCR beta chains were found to be more clonally expanded and to have lower generation probabilities than equally common non-associated chains. The study gave a list of 150 to 200 TCR beta chains associated with cytomegalovirus. Broadly in line with IMGT annotations, most TCR beta V segments showed up in productive rearrangements about 87% or about 30% of the time in an earlier analysis of several hundred of the donors. Only TCR beta chains were sequenced in this cohort, and the absence of alpha or paired-chain data limited detectable features. Assigning TCR associations to individual alleles was difficult when HLA alleles, especially DR and DQ, strongly co-occurred. A few of the identified cytomegalovirus-associated TCR beta chains were confirmed in vitro to be specific for cytomegalovirus antigens. Linkage disequilibrium might explain the correlated functional status among segregating V segments, but an unknown experimental factor could not be excluded. In a later analysis, some 17,000 TCR beta sequences were associated with specific HLA alleles at a false discovery rate of 0.05. A later genetic analysis associated a missense DCLRE1C variant with V-gene and J-gene trimming of TCR beta chains, and an independent cohort replicated the association. A later analysis reported that several top co-occurrence clusters appeared linked to parvovirus B19, influenza, CMV and Epstein-Barr virus. A later genetic analysis reported fewer N-insertions in productive TCRs among donors in an Asian-associated ancestry cluster than the roughly 620-donor mean. According to a later analysis, most CMV-associated TCR beta chains appeared to be HLA-restricted, and the HLA associations seemed to be driven largely by CMV exposure. The presence/absence analyses assumed that sequencing depth was roughly uniform across donors, and that assumption may not be true. Because HLA typing was unavailable for some donors at each locus, only the typed subset was used in association tests. Cytomegalovirus status was reported to be diagnosed by the classifier with high specificity and sensitivity in both the original and validation cohorts.

In total, 600 or so healthy bone marrow donors made up the cohort. At the time of sampling, every cohort member was nominally healthy, though immune exposures that went unrecorded were likely present. The donor was CMV seronegative and belonged to the group of more than 300 seronegative cohort members. A peripheral blood sample was provided by each donor, and peripheral blood mononuclear cells were used for TCR beta sequencing. Genomic DNA extraction from the blood cell samples was performed with the Qiagen DNeasy Blood Extraction Kit. Libraries were built with the immunoSEQ multiplex PCR assay. For the multiplex PCR, a mixture combining 60 forward primers for TCR Vbeta segments and 13 reverse primers for TCR Jbeta segments was used. A multiplex PCR assay on genomic DNA amplified the CDR3 region of rearranged TCR beta genes. Amplified TCR beta libraries were sequenced as 87-base-pair reads on the Illumina HiSeq System. Concerning the study's data processing: In a later analysis, 80 million or so unique TCR beta chains were counted across the 690 or so repertoires, and some 10 million of these chains were shared by at least two donors. Raw reads were error-corrected and collapsed into unique sequences by a nearest-neighbor algorithm in which closely related sequences were merged to remove PCR and sequencing errors. V, D and J gene segments were assigned by aligning CDR3 sequences to IMGT reference sequences. Each retained sequence needed at least a six-nucleotide match to both a V gene segment and a J gene segment. A rearrangement was called productive if the CDR3 had no stop codons and remained in frame with V and J, and every other rearrangement was called non-productive. CDR3 was defined by IMGT convention, running from the second conserved V-encoded cysteine to the conserved J-encoded phenylalanine. The earlier analysis of a few hundred of the donors excluded sequences that lacked an unambiguous match to a single V gene segment. In an earlier analysis of roughly 600 of the donors, a V segment was called functional when productive rearrangements were above 56.7%, and segregating when the standard deviation between donors exceeded 5%. A statistical classification framework was developed to diagnose cytomegalovirus status using the catalog of TCR beta chain sequences. V and J gene assignment, in a later analysis, came from comparing TCR nucleotide sequences with IMGT/GENE-DB human TR gene sequences. Using the TCRdist pipeline, a later analysis assigned CDR3 sequences along with most-parsimonious VDJ recombination scenarios. In a later analysis, each TCR beta chain was defined by its CDR3 amino acid sequence together with its V-gene family, and reads lacking a unique V-gene family were excluded. To address suspected cross-contamination and a sequencing artifact, a later analysis removed 550 to 750 highly shared, low-generation-probability nucleotide sequences. In a later analysis, a clonal expansion index was calculated for each public chain from normalized within-repertoire ranks of inferred template counts. Generation probabilities in a later analysis came from a VDJ recombination model fitted to out-of-frame rearrangements, and those results were checked against IGoR. In a later analysis, TCR-TCR, TCR-HLA and TCR-CMV co-occurrence was scored with hypergeometric tests, and a repertoire-size bias correction was applied to TCR pairs. In a later analysis, false discovery rates were estimated by permuting HLA or CMV assignments 20 times. In a later analysis, co-occurring TCRs were grouped using DBSCAN, with TCRdist sequence similarity added in when clustering inside HLA-allele-positive subsets. Repertoires with fewer than 30,000 or more than 120,000 public chains, plus five repertoires with anomalous nucleotide sharing, were excluded from co-occurrence clustering. The source is immuneACCESS, and TCRdb retained only in-frame sequences with V and J called. Part of the clones is not carried over; for the studies checked, unresolved V genes explain less than half of this, and the remainder is unexplained. V and J calls plus clone size are reproduced from that table; the DNA served to infer D and trimming. Here the sample has 200,000 to 250,000 clones; less than 85% occur a single time. The ten largest make up 0.22% of the sample.

Between the V and J ends, shortened by 3 bases and 5 bases respectively, the junction contains 20 bases. The CDR1 and CDR2 encoded by the germline V gene (reference sequence) are LNHDA and SQIVND. From the cysteine through the phenylalanine, the CDR3 covers 17 amino acids. The retained sequence is limited to the CDR3, 51 bases, with the frame set at the first base. On this clone: What this receptor recognizes is not known. Nothing much larger sits one base from this clone, and base qualities are not available.

This receptor was obtained from a girl aged 2-10 years in good health and CMV-seronegative. This receptor chain uses TRBV19 and TRBJ1-3, with TRBD1 tentatively as D gene (6 bases match). Material: PBMCs. Read as DNA, the sequence is TGTGCCAGTAGTATGTCCCTGCTAACTCAGGGGAGAAACACCATATATTTT. It translates to CASSMSLLTQGRNTIYF.